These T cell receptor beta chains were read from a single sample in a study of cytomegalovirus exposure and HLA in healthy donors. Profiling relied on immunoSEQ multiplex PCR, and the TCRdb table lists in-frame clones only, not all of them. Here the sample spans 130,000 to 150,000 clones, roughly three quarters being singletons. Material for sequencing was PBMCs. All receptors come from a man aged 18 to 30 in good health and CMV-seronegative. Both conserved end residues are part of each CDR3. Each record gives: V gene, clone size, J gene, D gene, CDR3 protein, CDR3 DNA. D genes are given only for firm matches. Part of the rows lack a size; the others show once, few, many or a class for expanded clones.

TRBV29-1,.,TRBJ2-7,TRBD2,CSVGPSGGLYEQYF,TGCAGCGTTGGGCCTAGCGGGGGTTTATACGAGCAGTACTTC
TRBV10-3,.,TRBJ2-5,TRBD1,CAISESTTGTGETQYF,TGTGCCATCAGTGAGTCGACGACAGGGACAGGGGAGACCCAGTACTTC
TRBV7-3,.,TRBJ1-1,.,CASSASGVNSEAFF,TGTGCCAGCAGCGCTTCAGGGGTGAACTCTGAAGCTTTCTTT
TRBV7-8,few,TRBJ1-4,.,CASSPGAVNEKLFF,TGTGCCAGCAGCCCCGGCGCGGTTAATGAAAAACTGTTTTTT
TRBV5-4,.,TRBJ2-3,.,CASSLVSGSDTQYF,TGTGCCAGCAGCTTGGTGTCAGGGTCAGATACGCAGTATTTT
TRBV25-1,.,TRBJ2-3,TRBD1,CASSERRRTGSLDTQYF,TGTGCCAGCAGTGAACGGCGCCGGACAGGGAGTTTAGATACGCAGTATTTT
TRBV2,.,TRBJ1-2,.,CASSAFGASYGYTF,TGTGCCAGCAGTGCCTTTGGGGCCTCCTATGGCTACACCTTC
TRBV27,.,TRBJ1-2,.,CASSLLPDFPPDGYTF,TGTGCCAGCAGTCTTCTTCCGGACTTCCCACCCGATGGCTACACCTTC
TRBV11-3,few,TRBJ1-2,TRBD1,CASSLNRQGPTPNYGYTF,TGTGCCAGCAGCTTAAATCGACAGGGGCCCACACCTAACTATGGCTACACCTTC
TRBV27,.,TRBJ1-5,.,CASSLAADNQPQHF,TGTGCCAGCAGTTTAGCGGCAGACAATCAGCCCCAGCATTTT
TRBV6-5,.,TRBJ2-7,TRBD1,CASSSGTGGYEQYF,TGTGCCAGCAGTTCAGGGACAGGGGGCTACGAGCAGTACTTC
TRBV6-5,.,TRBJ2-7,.,CASSYSNRVPEQYF,TGTGCCAGCAGTTACTCTAACAGGGTCCCCGAGCAGTACTTC
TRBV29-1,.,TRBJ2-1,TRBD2,CSVEGGLAGVLNEQFF,TGCAGCGTTGAAGGCGGGCTAGCGGGAGTGCTCAATGAGCAGTTCTTC
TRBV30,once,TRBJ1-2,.,CAWSVNTGRSYGYTF,TGTGCCTGGAGTGTCAACACAGGGAGATCTTATGGCTACACCTTC
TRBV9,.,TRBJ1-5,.,CASSTGGEGNQPQHF,TGTGCCAGCAGTACGGGGGGAGAAGGCAATCAGCCCCAGCATTTT
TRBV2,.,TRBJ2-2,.,CASSLITNTGELFF,TGTGCCAGCAGCCTAATAACGAACACCGGGGAGCTGTTTTTT
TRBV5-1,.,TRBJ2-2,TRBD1,CASSSGQGTGELFF,TGCGCCAGCAGCTCCGGACAGGGGACCGGGGAGCTGTTTTTT